This T cell receptor beta chain was sequenced in a study of cytomegalovirus exposure and HLA in healthy donors. The wider study: Samples from HLA-typed donors yielded about 85 million unique TCRs in an early data release. Study observations and caveats: Later work found that TCR association rates differed between HLA loci; DRB1 had the most and HLA-C the fewest. Trimming of TCR beta V- and J-genes showed a link, identified in a later analysis, to a missense DCLRE1C variant.

About this clone itself: Its antigen is not known.

The PCR employed 60 Vbeta primers together with 13 Jbeta primers. Profiling relied on immunoSEQ multiplex PCR, and the TCRdb table lists in-frame clones only, not all of them. The sample includes about 100,000 clones, approximately 79% of them seen just once. This clonotype was sampled from a woman between 40 and 50 years old in good health and CMV-seronegative. Sequenced: PBMCs.

The CDR3: CSVDGGRIMNTEAFF. Here the CDR3 DNA reads TGCAGCGTTGATGGCGGCAGAATCATGAACACTGAAGCTTTCTTT. The rearrangement uses TRBV29-1 and TRBJ1-1; D ambiguous. CDR1 and CDR2 from the germline V gene are SQVTM and ANQGSEA. V was shortened by 3 bases and J by 0 bases, with 14 bases between the two germline ends. The CDR3 extends over 15 amino acids.